A selection of T cell receptor beta chains follows, all from one sample in a study of shared clonotypes between healthy human individuals. Generated by immunoSEQ multiplex PCR, the TCRdb table keeps only in-frame clones and is missing some. This sample has roughly 810,000 clones, with approximately 97% found just once. The material sequenced was naive CD8+ T cells sorted from blood. Receptor source: a man in his thirties or forties in good health. CDR3s include the opening cysteine and the closing phenylalanine or tryptophan. A D gene is named only where the DNA matches it firmly. Clone size is not always given. Where it is, it says once, few, many or a class for expanded clones.

abundance	d_gene	v_gene	j_gene	CDR3nt	CDR3aa
-	-	TRBV4-3	TRBJ2-6	TGCGCCAGCAGCCAAGATACCCCCCTGGGTGTCGACTCTGGGGCCAACGTCCTGACTTTC	CASSQDTPLGVDSGANVLTF
few	TRBD2	TRBV11-2	TRBJ2-2	TGTGCCAGCAGGTCCGGGACTAGCGGGCCTTGGACCGGGGAGCTGTTTTTT	CASRSGTSGPWTGELFF
-	TRBD2	TRBV4-1	TRBJ2-7	TGCGCCAGCAGCGGAAAACCGGGACTAGCTCGCGAGCAGTACTTC	CASSGKPGLAREQYF
-	-	TRBV27	TRBJ1-1	TGTGCCAGCAACGGGGGTCAGAACACTGAAGCTTTCTTT	CASNGGQNTEAFF
-	-	TRBV2	TRBJ2-7	TGTGCCAGCAGTGAAGTTTTTAGTTACTCCGAGCAGTACTTC	CASSEVFSYSEQYF
-	-	TRBV7-6	TRBJ2-7	TGTGCCAGCGGGTCTCTGGCGGGGTCCTACGAGCAGTACTTC	CASGSLAGSYEQYF
-	-	TRBV4-3	TRBJ2-7	TGCGCCAGCAGCCAAGAAATATCGACCTACTACGAGCAGTACTTC	CASSQEISTYYEQYF
-	TRBD1	TRBV28	TRBJ1-5	TGTGCCAGCAGTAACCGTGACAGGGGAAATCAGCCCCAGCATTTT	CASSNRDRGNQPQHF
-	TRBD1	TRBV5-6	TRBJ1-1	TGTGCCAGCAGCTTGGCGGGAACAGGGGGAAGAGATGCTTTCTTT	CASSLAGTGGRDAFF
-	TRBD1	TRBV7-9	TRBJ1-1	TGTGCCAGCAGCTCAGACAGGGCGTTGGGTTCGAACACTGAAGCTTTCTTT	CASSSDRALGSNTEAFF
-	-	TRBV6-1	TRBJ2-3	TGTGCCAGCAGTGAACTTAGGACACGGACTAGCACAGATACGCAGTATTTT	CASSELRTRTSTDTQYF
-	-	TRBV7-3	TRBJ2-3	TGTGCCAGTGGGGGAGGTTTTTCAGATACGCAGTATTTT	CASGGGFSDTQYF
-	TRBD2	TRBV2	TRBJ2-3	TGTGCCAGCAGTGCTAGCGGGGACCTGTCAGATACGCAGTATTTT	CASSASGDLSDTQYF
-	TRBD2	TRBV9	TRBJ2-1	TGTGCCAGCAGCGATGCGGGACTAGCTTTTGGCAATGAGCAGTTCTTC	CASSDAGLAFGNEQFF
few	-	TRBV27	TRBJ2-7	TGTGCCAGCAGTTTATCACGGACAGCATACGAGCAGTACTTC	CASSLSRTAYEQYF
-	TRBD1	TRBV5-1	TRBJ1-2	TGCGCCAGCAGCGAAGATCAGGGGGCTAGCGGCTACACCTTC	CASSEDQGASGYTF
-	TRBD2	TRBV10-2	TRBJ2-1	TGCGCCAGCAGTAGGACTAGCGGGTCCTACAATGAGCAGTTCTTC	CASSRTSGSYNEQFF
-	-	TRBV6-6	TRBJ2-1	TGTGCCAGCAGTTACTCGGGGGAGACGGACAATGAGCAGTTCTTC	CASSYSGETDNEQFF
-	TRBD2	TRBV27	TRBJ2-1	TGTGCCAGCAGTCCGCTTAGCGGGGCCTCCTACAATGAGCAGTTCTTC	CASSPLSGASYNEQFF
once	-	TRBV13	TRBJ2-7	TGTGCCAGCACCCTCCGGGGGGCTAGTGGCGAGCAGTACTTC	CASTLRGASGEQYF
-	-	TRBV29-1	TRBJ1-4	TGCGGGGGTTCAACTAATGAAAAACTGTTTTTT	CGGSTNEKLFF
-	TRBD1	TRBV19	TRBJ2-1	TGTGCCAGTAGTATTCTGGGACAGGCCTACAATGAGCAGTTCTTC	CASSILGQAYNEQFF
-	-	TRBV27	TRBJ2-7	TGTGCCAGCAGTTTGGGGGTTCGGAACTACGAGCAGTACTTC	CASSLGVRNYEQYF
-	-	TRBV25-1	TRBJ1-1	TGTGCCAGCTTAGGCGACGTCCCTGACACTGAAGCTTTCTTT	CASLGDVPDTEAFF
-	TRBD2	TRBV27	TRBJ2-1	TGTGCCAGCAGTTTGGCCTCAAGCGGGGTCAATGAGCAGTTCTTC	CASSLASSGVNEQFF
-	-	TRBV28	TRBJ2-7	TGTGCCAGCACCCCCGGGACAACGTACGAGCAGTACTTC	CASTPGTTYEQYF
-	TRBD2	TRBV4-1	TRBJ2-7	TGCGCCAGCAGCCAAGAGGCGGGACTAGCGGGTTACGAGCAGTACTTC	CASSQEAGLAGYEQYF
-	TRBD2	TRBV9	TRBJ2-1	TGTGCCAGCAGCACCACACTAGCGGGAGCAGACAATGAGCAGTTCTTC	CASSTTLAGADNEQFF
-	-	TRBV10-1	TRBJ2-2	TGCGCCAGCCTTATAATTGGACAGACTCTAGCGGCTCCCGCCGGGGAGCTGTTTTTT	CASLIIGQTLAAPAGELFF
-	-	TRBV7-9	TRBJ2-7	TGTGCCAGCAGCCCTGGGGTAGCGGCCTACGAGCAGTACTTC	CASSPGVAAYEQYF
-	-	TRBV27	TRBJ1-1	TGTGCCAGCAGACCACAGGGTTGGAGTGTGAACACTGAAGCTTTCTTT	CASRPQGWSVNTEAFF
-	-	TRBV7-9	TRBJ2-1	TGTGCCAGCAGCTTAGATGGCGGATCCTACAATGAGCAGTTCTTC	CASSLDGGSYNEQFF
-	-	TRBV19	TRBJ2-1	TGTGCCAGTAGTATCCTAGTAAGGCGGGAGCAGTTCTTC	CASSILVRREQFF
-	-	TRBV5-6	TRBJ2-7	TGTGCCAGCAGCATGGGGCGTTCCTCCTACGAGCAGTACTTC	CASSMGRSSYEQYF
-	TRBD1	TRBV7-9	TRBJ2-7	TGTGCCGGACAGGGCGACTACGAGCAGTACTTC	CAGQGDYEQYF
-	TRBD1	TRBV27	TRBJ2-3	TGTGCCAGTAGGACAGGGTCTGCAGATACGCAGTATTTT	CASRTGSADTQYF
once	TRBD1	TRBV5-1	TRBJ1-1	TGCGCCAGCAGGGATGGTCGGACAGGGGGGAACACTGAAGCTTTCTTT	CASRDGRTGGNTEAFF
-	-	TRBV6-6	TRBJ1-2	TGTGCCAGCAGACGGGAGACTAACTATGGCTACACCTTC	CASRRETNYGYTF
-	TRBD1	TRBV27	TRBJ2-7	TGTGCCAGCAGTCCGGGACAGGGTTACGAGCAGTACTTC	CASSPGQGYEQYF
-	TRBD1	TRBV15	TRBJ2-5	TGTGCCACCAGCCCACAGGGGCCGGGGTACCAAGAGACCCAGTACTTC	CATSPQGPGYQETQYF
-	-	TRBV29-1	TRBJ1-1	TGCAGCGTTTCTAGGCCGGGCATCGTTACTGAAGCTTTCTTT	CSVSRPGIVTEAFF
once	TRBD2	TRBV7-9	TRBJ2-7	TGTGCCAGCAGCTTAGATGGGAGGGCCGACTACGAGCAGTACTTC	CASSLDGRADYEQYF
-	-	TRBV2	TRBJ1-5	TGTGCCAGCAGGAGGGACAACAATCAGCCCCAGCATTTT	CASRRDNNQPQHF
-	-	TRBV7-2	TRBJ2-7	TGTGCCAGCAGTCTGCCCCGGGTAGCCTACGAGCAGTACTTC	CASSLPRVAYEQYF
-	-	TRBV10-1	TRBJ2-2	TGCGCCAGCAGTGAGTCGATAGGGGAGTATAGCACCGGGGAGCTGTTTTTT	CASSESIGEYSTGELFF
-	TRBD1	TRBV27	TRBJ2-5	TGTGCCAGCAGATACAGGGGGCGCGGGCAAGAGACCCAGTACTTC	CASRYRGRGQETQYF
-	TRBD1	TRBV14	TRBJ1-5	TGTGCCAGCAGCCAAAGAATCCCGGGACAGGGAAAATATAGCAATCAGCCCCAGCATTTT	CASSQRIPGQGKYSNQPQHF
-	TRBD2	TRBV5-4	TRBJ2-3	TGTGCCAGCAGCCGGCGGACTAGCGGACCCTACACAGATACGCAGTATTTT	CASSRRTSGPYTDTQYF
-	-	TRBV29-1	TRBJ2-3	TGCAGCACCTATGGTGGCACAGATACGCAGTATTTT	CSTYGGTDTQYF